This T cell receptor (beta chain) was recovered during a study of cytomegalovirus exposure and HLA in healthy donors. General observations from the study: The Asian-associated ancestry cluster reportedly had fewer N-insertions than the roughly 670-donor mean in a later analysis. The investigators catalogued 150 or so TCR beta chains as cytomegalovirus-associated.

13 Jbeta primers and 60 Vbeta primers were used for the PCR. TCRdb keeps only in-frame clones here, not all; method: immunoSEQ multiplex PCR. The sample contains about 57,000 clones, 70% to 90% of which appear only once. The germline V gene has CDR1 LGHNA and CDR2 YSLEER. The CDR3 extends over 16 amino acids. V lost 5 bases, J lost 9 bases, and 10 bases stayed unmatched. With regard to this clone: Its antigen is not identified.

The genes are TRBV4-3 and TRBJ2-1; 13 positions match TRBD2. This clonotype originated in a male donor in good health and CMV-seronegative. Sequencing used PBMCs. The CDR3 region is CASSEQTSGGGIEQFF. Here the CDR3 DNA reads TGCGCCAGCAGCGAACAAACTAGCGGGGGGGGCATTGAGCAGTTCTTC.